Following are 8 T cell receptor beta chains from one sample sequenced in a study of vaccination and CD4 T cells after COVID-19. Treatment reported: roughly ten-day PBMC culture with coronavirus spike peptide pools or control peptides (ViraFEST assay). The unexposed donor's CD4+ T cells were collected before the COVID-19 pandemic (2011-2018). Scientists ran DNA taken from cultured CD4+ T cells through the Oncomine TCR Beta short-read assay for sequencing. From the PCR reads, TCRdb called clonotypes with MiXCR, one entry per CDR3 protein. In the table there are 9,100 or so distinct CDR3 sequences, about half of which are singletons. No antigen has been assigned to these receptors. Sequencing was done on a sample of CD4+ T cells from blood, cultured in vitro. The receptors were gathered from a human donor in good health.

The chain has TRBV6-2 or TRBV6-3 and TRBJ2-7, with D possibly being TRBD1 or TRBD2 (5 bases each). Trimming cost V 9 bases and J 7 bases, with 13 bases left between them. This CDR3 region has 11 residues. Germline CDR1 is MNHEY and CDR2 is SVGEGT. CDR3 residues: CARTGTPEQYF. The CDR3 DNA is TGTGCCAGAACCGGGACCCCGGAGCAGTACTTC.

The J gene is TRBJ2-1, the V gene TRBV7-7, with TRBD1 matching 9 bases. The end of the DNA is better explained by TRBJ2-7, so the J call may be wrong. Germline CDR1 is SSHAT and CDR2 is FNYEAQ (reference sequence). The CDR3 covers 14 residues. CDR3 in amino acids: CASTHRDRDDEQYF. The CDR3, as DNA: TGTGCCAGCACCCACCGGGACAGGGATGACGAGCAGTACTTC.

The rearrangement uses TRBV12-3 or TRBV12-4 and TRBJ2-1, with D unresolved. The CDR3 length is 13 residues. Trimming took 4 bases from V and 5 from J, leaving 9 bases between them. CDR3 in amino acids: CASSSLRDNEQFF. DNA of the CDR3: TGTGCCAGCAGTTCTCTCCGGGACAATGAGCAGTTCTTC.

This clonotype was found a few times. This chain connects TRBV27 to TRBJ2-1; D not resolved. The germline V gene has CDR1 MNHEY and CDR2 SMNVEV (reference sequence). V lost 6 bases and J 4 bases, leaving 13 bases between the germline ends. The CDR3 totals 14 residues. CDR3 amino acids: CASSTAVGYNEQFF. As DNA, the CDR3 is TGTGCCAGCAGCACGGCCGTAGGGTACAATGAGCAGTTCTTC.

J is TRBJ1-2 and V is TRBV27; 9 nucleotides align to TRBD1. This CDR3 has 15 amino acids. Looked up from germline, CDR1 is MNHEY and CDR2 is SMNVEV (reference sequence). The ends lost 7 bases at V and 8 bases at J; junction bases unmatched: 14. The CDR3 is CASIATGTGSGGYTF. CDR3 sequence (DNA): TGTGCCAGCATCGCCACCGGGACAGGGTCCGGAGGCTACACCTTC.

The chain's CDR3 is CASARRVAGAGDTQYF. The CDR3 nucleotides are TGTGCCAGCGCCAGGAGAGTAGCGGGGGCCGGGGATACGCAGTATTTT. The V gene is TRBV9, the J gene TRBJ2-3; 9 bases line up with TRBD2. The germline CDR1 and CDR2 sequences are SGDLS and YYNGEE. This CDR3 contains 16 residues. The junction had 15 bases not matched to a gene; V was cut back by 7 bases and J by 6 bases. Complete variable domain (other parts from reference TRBV9 and TRBJ2-3): DSGVTQTPKHLITATGQRVTLRCSPRSGDLSVYWYQQSLDQGLQFLIQYYNGEERAKGNILERFSAQQFPDLHSELNLSSLELGDSALYFCASARRVAGAGDTQYFGPGTRLTVL.

The V call is TRBV18, the J call TRBJ2-7; a possible D gene is TRBD2 (5 bases). V shed 6 bases and J shed 6 bases, with 21 bases lying between them. Germline V gives CDR1 KGHSH, CDR2 LQKENI. The CDR3 contains 15 residues. CDR3 sequence (DNA): TGTGCCAGCTCCCGGGGAGAGGGCGAATATAGCGAGCAGTACTTC. This codes for CASSRGEGEYSEQYF. The full variable domain, its missing parts supplied by reference TRBV18 and TRBJ2-7, is NAGVMQNPRHLVRRRGQEARLRCSPMKGHSHVYWYRQLPEEGLKFMVYLQKENIIDESGMPKERFSAEFPKEGPSILRIQQVVRGDSAAYFCASSRGEGEYSEQYFGPGTRLTVT.

The chain couples TRBV29-1 to TRBJ1-1; D call uncertain. Germline assignment: CDR1 SQVTM and CDR2 ANQGSEA. Trimming shortened V by 7 bases and J by 0 bases, and 9 bases separated the two germline ends. The CDR3 totals 12 residues. The CDR3 nucleotides read TGCAGCGCTCATCAGCTGAACACTGAAGCTTTCTTT. It yields the protein CSAHQLNTEAFF.